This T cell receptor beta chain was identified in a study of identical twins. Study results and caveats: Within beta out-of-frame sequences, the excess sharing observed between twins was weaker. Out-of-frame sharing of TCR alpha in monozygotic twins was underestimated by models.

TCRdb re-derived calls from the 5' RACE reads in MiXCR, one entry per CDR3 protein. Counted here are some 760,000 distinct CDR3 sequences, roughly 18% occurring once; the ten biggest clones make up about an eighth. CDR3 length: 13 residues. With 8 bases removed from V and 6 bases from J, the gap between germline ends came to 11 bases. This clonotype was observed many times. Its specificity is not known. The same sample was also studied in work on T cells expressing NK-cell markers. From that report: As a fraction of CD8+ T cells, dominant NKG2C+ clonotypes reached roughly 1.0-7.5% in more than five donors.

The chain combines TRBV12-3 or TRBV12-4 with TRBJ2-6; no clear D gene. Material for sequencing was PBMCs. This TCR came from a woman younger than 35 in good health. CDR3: CASAPRKANVLTF. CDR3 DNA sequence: TGTGCCAGCGCCCCCCGTAAGGCCAACGTCCTGACTTTC.